The 13 T cell receptor beta chains given below trace back to one sample, sequenced in a study of metastatic and nonmetastatic thyroid tumors. Patients underwent thyroid surgery, and none had received any treatment before it. TCRdb recomputed clones from the PCR reads via MiXCR. The repertoire has 7,800 or so clones, around 19% of them found once; the top ten carry over 8.5%. Sequencing was performed on adjacent normal tissue. These TCRs come from a female donor with papillary thyroid cancer or a benign thyroid nodule (not recorded which). Some clones in this sample may be carry-over from other donors' samples.

The chain carries TRBV5-1 and TRBJ2-1, with 8 bases identical to TRBD1. V lost 0 bases to trimming and J lost 8 bases; unmatched junction nucleotides: 7. The CDR3 consists of 15 residues. Germline V gene sequence: CDR1 SGHRS, CDR2 YFSETQ. CDR3 sequence reads: CASSLEGRGQDEQFF. DNA of the CDR3: TGCGCCAGCAGCTTGGAGGGCAGGGGGCAGGATGAGCAGTTCTTC. Combining the CDR3 with reference TRBV5-1 and TRBJ2-1 gives the whole variable domain KAGVTQTPRYLIKTRGQQVTLSCSPISGHRSVSWYQQTPGQGLQFLFEYFSETQRNKGNFPGRFSGRQFSNSRSEMNVSTLELGDSALYLCASSLEGRGQDEQFFGPGTRLTVL.

This clone showed up many times. This sequence may be a read error, since a much larger clone differs from it by one base. The genes are TRBV20-1 and TRBJ2-1; either TRBD1 or TRBD2 may supply D (5 bases each). CDR3 length: 14 residues. V lost 0 bases and J lost 7, with 13 bases in between. In germline, CDR1 is DFQATT, CDR2 SNEGSKA (reference sequence). The chain's CDR3 is CSARDPLGENEQFF. The CDR3 nucleotides read TGCAGTGCTAGAGATCCCCTAGGGGAGAATGAGCAGTTCTTC.

V usage is TRBV12-3 or TRBV12-4 and J usage is TRBJ2-1; D tentatively reads TRBD1 or TRBD2 (5 bases each). Trimming stripped 1 base from V and 6 bases from J, with 10 bases between. The CDR3 runs 14 residues. CDR3 bases: TGTGCCAGCAGTTTAGGGGCAGGGAGCAATGAGCAGTTCTTC. Protein sequence: CASSLGAGSNEQFF.

Many counts were recorded for this clone. At one end the junction does not follow the germline gene, possibly because of a read error. The chain uses TRBV20-1 and TRBJ2-7; 10 positions agree with TRBD2. Germline assignment: CDR1 DFQATT and CDR2 SNEGSKA (reference sequence). The CDR3 length is 12 residues. The CDR3 here is CSAREGPSGSHF. In DNA form, the CDR3 reads TGCAGTGCTAGAGAGGGGCCTAGCGGGAGTCACTTC.

There are a few counts of this clone. The rearrangement uses TRBV27 and TRBJ2-1; maybe TRBD2 (6 bases). Deletions cut 5 bases from V and 9 bases from J, with 14 bases between. Looked up from germline, CDR1 is MNHEY and CDR2 is SMNVEV (reference sequence). The CDR3 extends over 13 amino acids. CDR3 protein: CASSLGGFGEQFF. DNA for the CDR3: TGTGCCAGCAGTCTTGGGGGGTTTGGTGAGCAGTTCTTC.

This clone came up many times. This sample includes further DNA sequences coding for the same CDR3. The rearrangement links TRBV24-1 to TRBJ1-2, with D perhaps matching TRBD1 (5 bases). V lost 6 bases and J 4 bases, leaving 14 bases between the germline ends. Germline CDR1 reads KGHDR; CDR2 reads SFDVKD. The CDR3 covers 14 residues. CDR3 sequence reads: CATSTIKTVYGYTF. The CDR3 nucleotides read TGTGCCACCAGTACTATTAAGACAGTCTATGGCTACACCTTC.

This clone is classed as medium-sized. CDR3 residues: CATQGTSGSREQYF. CDR3 nucleotides: TGTGCCACCCAAGGGACTAGCGGGAGTCGCGAGCAGTACTTC. The chain carries TRBV24-1 and TRBJ2-7, with 14 nucleotides matching TRBD2. J lost 6 bases, V lost 9 bases, and 6 bases had no gene match. The length of the CDR3 is 14 residues. Germline CDR1 reads KGHDR; CDR2 reads SFDVKD.

This rearrangement joins TRBV20-1 to TRBJ2-3; 7 positions agree with TRBD1. Germline CDR1 DFQATT, CDR2 SNEGSKA (reference sequence). The CDR3 sequence is 16 residues long. After removal of 2 bases from V and 3 bases from J, the junction contained 11 bases not matched to a gene. CDR3 sequence: CSARPPRTGVTDTQYF. Written as DNA, the CDR3 is TGCAGTGCTAGACCACCGCGGACAGGCGTAACAGATACGCAGTATTTT.

This clone is medium-sized within its sample. The chain joins TRBV30 to TRBJ2-7, with D perhaps being TRBD1 or TRBD2 (6 bases each). The length of the CDR3 is 13 residues. Germline V gene lookup returns CDR1 GTSNPN and CDR2 SVGIG (reference sequence). The V gene lost 5 bases and the J gene lost 3 bases, with 14 bases spanning the gap. For the CDR3, the DNA is TGTGCCTGGGTGCGGAGGGGGGACTACGAGCAGTACTTC. Its protein is CAWVRRGDYEQYF.

This chain links TRBV13 with TRBJ1-2; a weak D match, TRBD1 (5 bases). This CDR3 has 14 residues. Trimming removed 2 bases at V and 4 bases at J, with 11 bases between. CDR1 PRHDT and CDR2 FYEKMQ come from the germline V gene (reference sequence). CDR3 residues: CASSLYCDSYGYTF. DNA of the CDR3: TGTGCCAGCAGCTTATATTGTGACAGCTATGGCTACACCTTC.

This clone was observed many times. The chain joins TRBV7-9 to TRBJ2-7; D gene ambiguous. CDR3 length: 13 residues. Germline lookup yields CDR1 SEHNR and CDR2 FQNEAQ (reference sequence). The V end was cut by 3 bases, the J end by 5 bases, with 11 bases between. CDR3: CASSFSPGHEQYF. CDR3 in DNA: TGTGCCAGCAGCTTCAGTCCCGGCCACGAGCAGTACTTC.

This clone was counted only a few times. This sequence joins TRBV12-3 or TRBV12-4 and TRBJ1-1; 10 nucleotides match TRBD1. The junction had 14 bases not matched to a gene; V was cut back by 5 bases and J by 5 bases. This CDR3 comprises 17 residues. The CDR3 loop reads CASSPTGGAVGGTEAFF. The CDR3, as DNA: TGTGCCAGCAGTCCGACAGGGGGCGCGGTCGGTGGGACTGAAGCTTTCTTT.

The chain's CDR3 is CAWSVRSNSPLHF. The CDR3 nucleotides are TGTGCCTGGAGTGTTAGGTCGAATTCACCCCTCCACTTT. The chain couples TRBV30 to TRBJ1-6; D is ambiguous. V was pared by 0 bases and J by 7 bases, with 7 bases between. Per the germline V gene, CDR1 is GTSNPN and CDR2 is SVGIG (reference sequence). This CDR3 is built from 13 residues.